This entry features one T cell receptor beta chain sequence. What it binds is not known. The record originates from a study of T-cell reconstitution after alpha-beta-depleted transplantation in children. Notes on the study in general: Certain patients had high TCRbeta diversity at day 60, and it came from recipient T cells and thymic progenitors that survived.

The junction had 5 bases not matched to a gene; V was cut back by 3 bases and J by 1 base. The CDR3 contains 15 residues. Germline loops: CDR1 DFQATT, CDR2 SNEGSKA (reference sequence). It was with unique molecular identifiers that the TCRbeta library was prepared. TCRdb re-called the PCR reads through MiXCR, storing one row per CDR3 protein. The table includes a few hundred thousand distinct CDR3 sequences, more than 20% detected once. The sequencing used PBMCs, collected before TCRalphabeta/CD19-depleted stem cell transplant. The chain has TRBV20-1 and TRBJ1-5; TRBD1 matches at 8 bases. The source is a boy under two years old with Wiskott-Aldrich syndrome, due to receive a stem cell transplant. The CDR3 protein is CSARQGAASNQPQHF. The CDR3 DNA reads as TGCAGTGCTAGGCAGGGGGCGGCGAGCAATCAGCCCCAGCATTTT.